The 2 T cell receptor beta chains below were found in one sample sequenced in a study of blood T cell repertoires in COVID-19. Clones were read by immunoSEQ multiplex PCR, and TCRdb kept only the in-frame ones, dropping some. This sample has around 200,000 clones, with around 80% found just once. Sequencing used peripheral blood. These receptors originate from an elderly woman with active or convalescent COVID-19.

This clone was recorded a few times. The CDR3 region has the DNA TGTGCCAGCAGCTTGATTCCCCGGGGAATGAACACTGAAGCTTTCTTT. This gives the protein CASSLIPRGMNTEAFF. This chain joins TRBV5-5 and TRBJ1-1, with D unresolved. The V end lost 1 base, the J end lost 0 bases, and 13 bases lay between the germline ends. The CDR3 has 16 residues. Germline V gives CDR1 SGHKS, CDR2 YYEKEE (reference sequence).

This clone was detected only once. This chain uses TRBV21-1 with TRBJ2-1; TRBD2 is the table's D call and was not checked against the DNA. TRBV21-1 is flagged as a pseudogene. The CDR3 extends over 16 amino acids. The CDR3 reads CASSTQREKLVNEQFF. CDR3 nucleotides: TGTGCCAGCAGCACCCAGCGGGAGAAGTTGGTCAATGAGCAGTTCTTC.